This T cell receptor beta chain was observed in a study of CD8+CD57+ T cells in acquired aplastic anemia. For CDR3 and TCR beta VDJ profiling, genomic DNA was the template used. TCRdb re-analysed the reads in MiXCR, keeping a single row per CDR3 protein. The profile shows about 250,000 distinct CDR3 sequences, around 43% of them singletons. By flow cytometry, patients selected for sequencing had shown an expansion of CD8+CD57+ cells. Between the trimmed V and J ends, which lost 8 bases and 9 bases, there was a span of 14 bases. The CDR3 is made up of 12 amino acids. CDR1 and CDR2 (germline): LGHDT, YNNKEL (reference sequence).

The source is a human donor with aplastic anemia. The source material was sorted CD4+, CD8+, or CD8+CD57+ T cells (not recorded which) from PBMCs. The chain is built from TRBV3-1 and TRBJ2-1; a possible D gene is TRBD1 (6 bases). In nucleotides, the CDR3 is TGTGCCAGCCGAAACAGGGAGAGTGAGCAGTTCTTC. Its translation: CASRNRESEQFF.